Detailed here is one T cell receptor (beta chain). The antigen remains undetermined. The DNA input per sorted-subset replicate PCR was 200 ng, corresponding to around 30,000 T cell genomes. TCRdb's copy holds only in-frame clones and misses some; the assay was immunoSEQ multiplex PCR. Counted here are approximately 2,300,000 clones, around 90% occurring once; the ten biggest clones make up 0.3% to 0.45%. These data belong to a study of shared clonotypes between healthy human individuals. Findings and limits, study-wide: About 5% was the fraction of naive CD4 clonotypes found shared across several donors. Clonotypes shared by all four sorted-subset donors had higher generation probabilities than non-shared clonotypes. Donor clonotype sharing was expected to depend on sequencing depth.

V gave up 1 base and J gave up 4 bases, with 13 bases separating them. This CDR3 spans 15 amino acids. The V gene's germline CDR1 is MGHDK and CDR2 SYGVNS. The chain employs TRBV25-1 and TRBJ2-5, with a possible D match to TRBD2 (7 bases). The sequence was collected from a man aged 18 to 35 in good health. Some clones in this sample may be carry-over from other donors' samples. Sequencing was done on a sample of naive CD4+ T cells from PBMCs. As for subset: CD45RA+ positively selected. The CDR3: CASSEWGRGGETQYF. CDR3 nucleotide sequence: TGTGCCAGCAGTGAATGGGGGAGGGGGGGAGAGACCCAGTACTTC.